Listed below are T cell receptor beta chains from one sample, sequenced in a study of shared clonotypes between healthy human individuals. Generated by immunoSEQ multiplex PCR, the TCRdb table keeps only in-frame clones and is missing some. The sample comprises approximately 2.5 million clones, roughly 93% of which are singletons, and about 0.38% rests with the top ten. The sequencing input was naive CD4+ T cells from PBMCs. The receptors originated from a man younger than 35 in good health. Some clones in this sample may be carry-over from other donors' samples. The CDR3 runs from the conserved cysteine through the conserved F or W. A D gene is named only where the DNA matches it firmly. Expanded clones are given a class, and other clones once, few, many or no size at all.

abundance: .; d_gene: .; j_gene: TRBJ2-7; v_gene: TRBV5-1; CDR3aa: CASSPTDSGHEQYF; CDR3nt: TGCGCCAGCAGCCCGACAGACAGCGGCCACGAGCAGTACTTC
abundance: .; d_gene: TRBD1; j_gene: TRBJ2-6; v_gene: TRBV9; CDR3aa: CASSVGVRQGLREVLTF; CDR3nt: TGTGCCAGCAGCGTAGGGGTTCGACAGGGGCTACGAGAAGTCCTGACTTTC
abundance: .; d_gene: TRBD2; j_gene: TRBJ2-5; v_gene: TRBV11-2; CDR3aa: CASSLLRGGRGETQYF; CDR3nt: TGTGCCAGCAGCCTTCTTCGGGGCGGGAGAGGAGAGACCCAGTACTTC
abundance: .; d_gene: .; j_gene: TRBJ2-7; v_gene: TRBV11-3; CDR3aa: CASSLGPGGNYEQYF; CDR3nt: TGTGCCAGCAGCTTAGGGCCAGGAGGAAACTACGAGCAGTACTTC
abundance: .; d_gene: TRBD1; j_gene: TRBJ2-7; v_gene: TRBV10-3; CDR3aa: CAISGRQGDHEQYF; CDR3nt: TGTGCCATCAGTGGTCGACAGGGGGACCACGAGCAGTACTTC
abundance: .; d_gene: .; j_gene: TRBJ1-5; v_gene: TRBV30; CDR3aa: CAWSPGRPNQPQHF; CDR3nt: TGTGCCTGGAGTCCGGGCCGACCCAATCAGCCCCAGCATTTT
abundance: .; d_gene: TRBD2; j_gene: TRBJ2-2; v_gene: TRBV14; CDR3aa: CASSQDRWEGSPGELFF; CDR3nt: TGTGCCAGCAGCCAAGATCGTTGGGAGGGGTCCCCGGGGGAGCTGTTTTTT
abundance: few; d_gene: .; j_gene: TRBJ2-2; v_gene: TRBV7-7; CDR3aa: CASSSVNTGELFF; CDR3nt: TGTGCCAGCAGCTCCGTTAACACCGGGGAGCTGTTTTTT
abundance: .; d_gene: .; j_gene: TRBJ1-1; v_gene: TRBV28; CDR3aa: CASGGSGNTEAFF; CDR3nt: TGTGCCTCGGGCGGCTCGGGGAACACTGAAGCTTTCTTT
abundance: .; d_gene: TRBD2; j_gene: TRBJ2-1; v_gene: TRBV28; CDR3aa: CASSLIGLAGGSSEQFF; CDR3nt: TGTGCCAGCAGTTTAATTGGACTAGCGGGAGGTTCGAGTGAGCAGTTCTTC
abundance: .; d_gene: TRBD2; j_gene: TRBJ2-3; v_gene: TRBV19; CDR3aa: CASSIGGLAGAPDTQYF; CDR3nt: TGTGCCAGTAGTATAGGCGGGCTAGCGGGAGCCCCAGATACGCAGTATTTT
abundance: .; d_gene: TRBD1; j_gene: TRBJ1-3; v_gene: TRBV30; CDR3aa: CAGRPKGADTIYF; CDR3nt: TGTGCCGGGAGACCTAAGGGGGCAGACACCATATATTTT
abundance: .; d_gene: .; j_gene: TRBJ1-1; v_gene: TRBV7-2; CDR3aa: CASTPGRGGNTEAFF; CDR3nt: TGTGCCAGCACCCCGGGGCGGGGCGGGAACACTGAAGCTTTCTTT
abundance: .; d_gene: .; j_gene: TRBJ1-4; v_gene: TRBV6-1; CDR3aa: CASSEATGLGEKLFF; CDR3nt: TGTGCCAGCAGTGAAGCAACGGGGCTAGGGGAAAAACTGTTTTTT
abundance: .; d_gene: .; j_gene: TRBJ1-2; v_gene: TRBV5-1; CDR3aa: CASSRYPLSLDDGYTF; CDR3nt: TGCGCCAGCAGCCGATATCCGCTCTCCCTGGACGATGGCTACACCTTC
abundance: .; d_gene: TRBD2; j_gene: TRBJ2-3; v_gene: TRBV5-1; CDR3aa: CASSWAGTSEDTQYF; CDR3nt: TGCGCCAGCAGCTGGGCCGGGACTAGCGAAGATACGCAGTATTTT
abundance: .; d_gene: .; j_gene: TRBJ2-1; v_gene: TRBV11-3; CDR3aa: CASSLRGINSYNEQFF; CDR3nt: TGTGCCAGCAGCTTACGCGGGATTAACTCCTACAATGAGCAGTTCTTC
abundance: .; d_gene: .; j_gene: TRBJ2-2; v_gene: TRBV7-3; CDR3aa: CASSLGVAGKNTGELFF; CDR3nt: TGTGCCAGCAGCTTAGGGGTCGCGGGAAAGAACACCGGGGAGCTGTTTTTT
abundance: once; d_gene: .; j_gene: TRBJ2-2; v_gene: TRBV5-1; CDR3aa: CASSYTGTANTGELFF; CDR3nt: TGCGCCAGCAGTTATACCGGGACGGCGAACACCGGGGAGCTGTTTTTT
abundance: .; d_gene: TRBD2; j_gene: TRBJ2-2; v_gene: TRBV7-6; CDR3aa: CASSLLAGGPDTGELFF; CDR3nt: TGTGCCAGCAGCTTACTAGCGGGAGGGCCGGACACCGGGGAGCTGTTTTTT
abundance: .; d_gene: .; j_gene: TRBJ2-3; v_gene: TRBV21-1; CDR3aa: CAIPPAGPAYGRYF; CDR3nt: TGTGCCATCCCCCCGGCAGGGCCCGCTTATGGGAGGTATTTT
abundance: .; d_gene: .; j_gene: TRBJ2-4; v_gene: TRBV12-5; CDR3aa: CASGISGTNIQYF; CDR3nt: TGTGCTAGTGGTATATCCGGGACGAACATTCAGTACTTC
abundance: .; d_gene: TRBD1; j_gene: TRBJ2-5; v_gene: TRBV7-9; CDR3aa: CASSPGTGGWETQYF; CDR3nt: TGTGCCAGCAGCCCCGGGACAGGGGGTTGGGAGACCCAGTACTTC
abundance: .; d_gene: .; j_gene: TRBJ2-1; v_gene: TRBV6-1; CDR3aa: CASSEAPMGVEQFF; CDR3nt: TGTGCCAGCAGTGAGGCCCCGATGGGGGTAGAGCAGTTCTTC
abundance: .; d_gene: TRBD2; j_gene: TRBJ2-7; v_gene: TRBV7-9; CDR3aa: CASSLRGLVAYEQYF; CDR3nt: TGTGCCAGCAGCTTAAGGGGACTAGTGGCCTACGAGCAGTACTTC
abundance: .; d_gene: TRBD1; j_gene: TRBJ1-2; v_gene: TRBV5-1; CDR3aa: CASSLQGTAAIPYGYTF; CDR3nt: TGCGCCAGCAGCTTGCAAGGGACAGCCGCAATTCCCTATGGCTACACCTTC
abundance: .; d_gene: TRBD2; j_gene: TRBJ2-5; v_gene: TRBV5-5; CDR3aa: CASSRLAGEEETQYF; CDR3nt: TGTGCCAGCAGCCGACTAGCGGGAGAGGAAGAGACCCAGTACTTC
abundance: .; d_gene: TRBD2; j_gene: TRBJ2-4; v_gene: TRBV4-1; CDR3aa: CASSQWGSGRGNIQYF; CDR3nt: TGCGCCAGCAGCCAATGGGGTAGCGGGAGGGGAAACATTCAGTACTTC
abundance: .; d_gene: .; j_gene: TRBJ1-3; v_gene: TRBV5-1; CDR3aa: CASSLAAANSGNTIYF; CDR3nt: TGCGCCAGCAGCTTGGCCGCAGCTAACTCTGGAAACACCATATATTTT
abundance: .; d_gene: .; j_gene: TRBJ2-7; v_gene: TRBV28; CDR3aa: CASSLYRRSHEQYF; CDR3nt: TGTGCCAGCAGTTTATACAGGAGGTCCCACGAGCAGTACTTC